Below are 17 T cell receptor beta chains sequenced from a single sample in a study of T-cell reconstitution after alpha-beta-depleted transplantation in children. Molecular barcoding with unique molecular identifiers was used for the TCRbeta library. A single record per CDR3 protein comes from TCRdb applying MiXCR to the PCR reads. The table records a few hundred thousand distinct CDR3 sequences, under 15% of them present only once. The sequences come from PBMCs from the stem cell graft donor, collected from the stem cell graft. The origin of the receptors is a human donor who donated a stem cell graft to a child with combined immunodeficiency.

This rearrangement joins TRBV4-2 to TRBJ2-1, with 8 bases matching TRBD1. The germline CDR1 and CDR2 sequences are LGHNA and YNFKEQ. J lost 6 bases, V lost 3 bases, and 10 bases had no gene match. The CDR3 runs to 16 residues. The DNA of the CDR3 is TGTGCCAGCAGCCAGGCCGGGACAGGAGTTGGCAATGAGCAGTTCTTC. It is translated as CASSQAGTGVGNEQFF.

This clonotype was seen repeatedly, ten times or more. The CDR3 DNA sequence: TGTGCCAGCCGTGGAATTAGGGTAGATACGCAGTATTTT. Translating it yields CASRGIRVDTQYF. The chain combines TRBV6-1 with TRBJ2-3, with D unclear. Germline values: CDR1 MNHNS, CDR2 SASEGT. CDR3 length: 13 amino acids. V lost 8 bases and J lost 5, with 14 bases in between.

A single count supports this clonotype. Likely a read error: the CDR3 ends without its conserved phenylalanine or tryptophan. V gene TRBV29-1 combines with J gene TRBJ2-7; no definite D call. Trimming took off 0 bases at V and 5 bases at J, with 8 bases between the two ends. The length of the CDR3 is 12 residues. Looked up from germline, CDR1 is SQVTM and CDR2 is ANQGSEA. This CDR3 reads CSVEEVGDEQYS. Written as DNA, the CDR3 is TGCAGCGTTGAAGAGGTAGGCGACGAGCAGTACTCC.

The sample holds many counts of this clonotype. This chain connects TRBV4-3 to TRBJ2-2, with TRBD2 as a possible D gene (6 bases). The germline gives CDR1 LGHNA, CDR2 YSLEER. V lost 1 base to trimming and J lost 5 bases, with 11 bases between them. The CDR3 runs to 15 residues. The CDR3 sequence is CASSQGAGRTGELFF. The CDR3 nucleotides are TGCGCCAGCAGCCAAGGGGCGGGGAGAACCGGGGAGCTGTTTTTT.

The rearrangement uses TRBV6-1 and TRBJ2-7, with D hard to call. The V gene lost 1 base and the J gene lost 0 bases, with 10 bases spanning the gap. The CDR3 spans 15 residues. CDR1 and CDR2 from the germline V gene are MNHNS and SASEGT. The CDR3 DNA reads TGTGCCAGCAGTGAAGGCAGGCCCTTCTCCTACGAGCAGTACTTC. The encoded protein is CASSEGRPFSYEQYF.

This clonotype came up a few times. V is TRBV27 and J is TRBJ2-1, with 11 bases matching TRBD2. There are 16 residues in the CDR3. With V trimmed by 5 bases and J by 7 bases, 10 bases remained unmatched. The germline V gene encodes CDR1 MNHEY and CDR2 SMNVEV (reference sequence). The CDR3 DNA is TGTGCCAGCAGTCAGGGACTAGCGGCAACGGTGAATGAGCAGTTCTTC. Protein product: CASSQGLAATVNEQFF.

This clonotype turned up a few times. The gene calls are TRBV7-3 and TRBJ2-1, with 8 bases aligning to TRBD2. Germline V gene lookup returns CDR1 SGHTA and CDR2 FQGTGA. This CDR3 has 15 amino acids. Losses at the gene ends were 3 bases for V and 7 bases for J; bases not matched to a gene: 8. The CDR3 sequence is CASSFTSGWENEQFF. The CDR3 DNA follows: TGTGCCAGCAGCTTTACTAGCGGATGGGAGAATGAGCAGTTCTTC.

The table lists this clonotype with a few counts. V usage is TRBV12-3 or TRBV12-4 and J usage is TRBJ2-7, with 10 bases lining up with TRBD2. V shed 3 bases and J 2 bases; nucleotides not matched to a gene: 7. This CDR3 contains 16 residues. CDR3 amino acids: CASSLEGLAPTYEQYF. The CDR3 DNA is TGTGCCAGCAGTTTGGAGGGACTAGCGCCGACCTACGAGCAGTACTTC.

This chain uses TRBV21-1 with TRBJ1-5; the D call TRBD1 from the table was never checked on the DNA. TRBV21-1 is deemed a pseudogene. This CDR3 has 14 amino acids. CDR3 nucleotides: TGTGCCAGCCATCAAGGGGAAAGCAATCAGCCCCAGCATTTT. This codes for CASHQGESNQPQHF.

Ten or more counts support this clonotype. The chain is built from TRBV4-3 and TRBJ2-2; D is unclear. In germline, CDR1 is LGHNA, CDR2 YSLEER. Between the trimmed V and J ends, which lost 0 bases and 3 bases, there was a span of 8 bases. CDR3 length equals 15 residues. CDR3 DNA: TGCGCCAGCAGCCAAGATCGAACATACACCGGGGAGCTGTTTTTT. Protein product: CASSQDRTYTGELFF.

This clonotype was observed a few times. This chain uses TRBV11-2 with TRBJ2-2, with D uncertain. Per germline, CDR1 SGHAT and CDR2 FQNNGV. V was trimmed by 0 bases and J by 3 bases, leaving 14 bases between them. There are 17 residues in the CDR3. CDR3 in amino acids: CASSLDWLSRDTGELFF. CDR3 in DNA: TGTGCCAGCAGCTTAGATTGGCTTTCAAGGGACACCGGGGAGCTGTTTTTT.

The J gene is TRBJ1-2, the V gene TRBV28; D may be TRBD1 (6 bases). The CDR3 runs to 13 residues. The V gene lost 3 bases and the J gene lost 8 bases, with 13 bases spanning the gap. Germline V lookup: CDR1 MDHEN, CDR2 SYDVKM. CDR3 nucleotides: TGTGCCAGCAGTTTCGCAGGGGTAGGCGGCTACACCTTC. Encoded protein: CASSFAGVGGYTF.

V usage is TRBV5-5 and J usage is TRBJ2-5; D may be TRBD1 (6 bases). Deletions cut 2 bases from V and 1 base from J, with 15 bases between. The CDR3 is made up of 16 amino acids. The germline gives CDR1 SGHKS, CDR2 YYEKEE (reference sequence). The CDR3 coding sequence is TGTGCCAGCAGCTTTAGGGGGATCCTTTTCCAAGAGACCCAGTACTTC. Its translation: CASSFRGILFQETQYF.

V and J are TRBV4-3 and TRBJ1-5; the D gene is possibly TRBD1 (6 bases). CDR3 length: 15 residues. Germline V gene lookup returns CDR1 LGHNA and CDR2 YSLEER. V lost 1 base and J lost 5, with 12 bases in between. The CDR3 region has the DNA TGCGCCAGCAGCCAAGTTCGCGGGGGCGATCAGCCCCAGCATTTT. This translates into CASSQVRGGDQPQHF.

V is TRBV9 and J is TRBJ2-3, with D tentatively TRBD1 or TRBD2 (6 bases each). CDR1 is SGDLS, CDR2 YYNGEE, per germline. V shed 2 bases and J shed 2 bases, with 18 bases lying between them. The CDR3 length is 17 residues. The chain's CDR3 is CASSVSYGGTPTDTQYF. CDR3 bases: TGTGCCAGCAGCGTTAGCTATGGCGGGACACCCACAGATACGCAGTATTTT. The full variable domain, in which reference TRBV9 and TRBJ2-3 provide the parts outside the CDR3, is DSGVTQTPKHLITATGQRVTLRCSPRSGDLSVYWYQQSLDQGLQFLIQYYNGEERAKGNILERFSAQQFPDLHSELNLSSLELGDSALYFCASSVSYGGTPTDTQYFGPGTRLTVL.

The rearrangement uses TRBV30 and TRBJ2-2; 8 bases are shared with TRBD1. There are 15 residues in the CDR3. V shed 0 bases and J 6 bases; nucleotides not matched to a gene: 6. Germline-derived CDR1 and CDR2 are GTSNPN and SVGIG (reference sequence). The CDR3 loop reads CAWSVGGQGSGELFF. For the CDR3, the DNA is TGTGCCTGGAGTGTAGGTGGACAGGGATCCGGGGAGCTGTTTTTT.

This clonotype was seen many times. This chain uses TRBV7-9 with TRBJ2-7; D is undetermined. In germline, CDR1 is SEHNR, CDR2 FQNEAQ (reference sequence). V lost 1 base, J lost 2 bases, and 3 bases lay in between. This CDR3 has 12 amino acids. The CDR3 region is CASSLVPYEQYF. The CDR3 region has the DNA TGTGCCAGCAGCTTAGTGCCCTACGAGCAGTACTTC.